A selection of T cell receptor beta chains follows, all from one sample in a study of blood T cells in healthy people across ages. MiXCR was run by TCRdb on the 5' RACE reads, yielding one entry per CDR3 protein. This table holds some 1.5 million distinct CDR3 sequences, 28% found once. Specimen: blood. Receptor source: a woman aged 25 to 39 in good health. Both conserved end residues are part of each CDR3. Each record gives: CDR3 DNA, CDR3 protein, J gene, clone size, V gene, D gene. The D gene is left open where the match is weak. Clone size is shown for a subset of rows, as once, few, many or a class of expanded clone.

DNA: TGTGCCAGCAGCTTGGAAACAAGGGAGCAGTACTTC; CDR3: CASSLETREQYF; J: TRBJ2-4; size: few; V: TRBV5-5; D: -
DNA: TGTGCCAGCAGCGTAGAAGGCGGGGGGGCGGCAGATACGCAGTATTTT; CDR3: CASSVEGGGAADTQYF; J: TRBJ2-3; size: -; V: TRBV9; D: TRBD2
DNA: TGTGCCACGGCCACCTCCCTGGGGTCTTATGCAGGGGCAGGGCTATATCAGTACTTC; CDR3: CATATSLGSYAGAGLYQYF; J: TRBJ2-7; size: -; V: TRBV28; D: -
DNA: TGTGCCAGCAGTCAAGGTGGGCCCAATCAGCCCCAGCATTTT; CDR3: CASSQGGPNQPQHF; J: TRBJ1-5; size: -; V: TRBV14; D: -
DNA: TGTGCCAGCAGCGTCCGGGACAAAGAGACCCAGTACTTC; CDR3: CASSVRDKETQYF; J: TRBJ2-5; size: many; V: TRBV7-3; D: -
DNA: TGTGCCAGCAGCTTCGCTCCGGATACGCAGTATTTT; CDR3: CASSFAPDTQYF; J: TRBJ2-3; size: many; V: TRBV12-3/TRBV12-4; D: -
DNA: TGTGCCTGGAGCGGGACCCCCAGAACCTACGAGCAGTACTTC; CDR3: CAWSGTPRTYEQYF; J: TRBJ2-7; size: few; V: TRBV30; D: -
DNA: TGTGCCAGCAACAGATACTCTGGAAACACCATATATTTT; CDR3: CASNRYSGNTIYF; J: TRBJ1-3; size: -; V: TRBV12-3/TRBV12-4; D: -
DNA: TGTGCCACCAGTGACTCCGGGACAGGGGTCTATGGCTACACCTTC; CDR3: CATSDSGTGVYGYTF; J: TRBJ1-2; size: -; V: TRBV24-1; D: TRBD1
DNA: TGCAGTGCTAGAGCGGACCCAGGGGGAGATACGCAGTATTTT; CDR3: CSARADPGGDTQYF; J: TRBJ2-3; size: many; V: TRBV20-1; D: TRBD1
DNA: TGTGCCAGCAGACTAGGGGACAGGGTATTACCCGAGCAGTACTTC; CDR3: CASRLGDRVLPEQYF; J: TRBJ2-7; size: -; V: TRBV28; D: TRBD1
DNA: TGTGCCAGCAGCACTCGACAGTCCAACACTGAAGCTTTCTTT; CDR3: CASSTRQSNTEAFF; J: TRBJ1-1; size: few; V: TRBV12-3/TRBV12-4; D: -
DNA: TGCGCCAGCAGCTTTGGGGCAGGGGGCTTGAACACTGAAGCTTTCTTT; CDR3: CASSFGAGGLNTEAFF; J: TRBJ1-1; size: -; V: TRBV5-1; D: TRBD1
DNA: TGTGCCAGCTCACCGGACAGGGACCACTATGGCTACACCTTC; CDR3: CASSPDRDHYGYTF; J: TRBJ1-2; size: -; V: TRBV18; D: TRBD1
DNA: TGCGCCAGCAGCCGAGCCGGGACCTCGATGGGCAATGAGCAGTTCTTC; CDR3: CASSRAGTSMGNEQFF; J: TRBJ2-1; size: few; V: TRBV5-1; D: -
DNA: TGTGCCAGCAGCCAATTACGACAGGCCAATTCACCCCTCCACTTT; CDR3: CASSQLRQANSPLHF; J: TRBJ1-6; size: few; V: TRBV3-1; D: -
DNA: TGTGCCATCAGTGTAGGGGGCGCGGACACGAATTCACCCCTCCACTTT; CDR3: CAISVGGADTNSPLHF; J: TRBJ1-6; size: few; V: TRBV10-3; D: TRBD1
DNA: TGTGCCAGCAGCCCCCTTCGGAACACCGGACAGTCGGAGACCCAGTACTTC; CDR3: CASSPLRNTGQSETQYF; J: TRBJ2-5; size: few; V: TRBV3-1; D: -
DNA: TGCAGTGCTAGACCAGCCGGGACTAGACGGGAGACCCAGTACTTC; CDR3: CSARPAGTRRETQYF; J: TRBJ2-5; size: few; V: TRBV20-1; D: TRBD2
DNA: TGTGCCAGCAGTGATCCGGACAGGGAGGGTCAGCCCCAGCATTTT; CDR3: CASSDPDREGQPQHF; J: TRBJ1-5; size: many; V: TRBV2; D: TRBD1
DNA: TGCAGTGCTAGTAGCGGGGGGGATCAGGAGACCCAGTACTTC; CDR3: CSASSGGDQETQYF; J: TRBJ2-5; size: -; V: TRBV20-1; D: TRBD2
DNA: TGTGCCAGCAGCCGGGGCGGAGGAGTCGGGGATAGTGAGCAGTTCTTC; CDR3: CASSRGGGVGDSEQFF; J: TRBJ2-1; size: -; V: TRBV12-3/TRBV12-4; D: -
DNA: TGTGTCAGCAGTCCCGGACGGACCTACGAGCAGTACTTC; CDR3: CVSSPGRTYEQYF; J: TRBJ2-7; size: few; V: TRBV5-5; D: -
DNA: TGCGCCAGCAGCCCTGGACAGTTCTCTGGGGCCAACGTCCTGACTTTC; CDR3: CASSPGQFSGANVLTF; J: TRBJ2-6; size: -; V: TRBV5-1; D: -
DNA: TGTGCCAGCCTTCAGGCCGGGACAGGAGACGGCGAGCAGTACTTC; CDR3: CASLQAGTGDGEQYF; J: TRBJ2-7; size: many; V: TRBV2; D: TRBD1
DNA: TGTGCCAGCAGCTTAGCTTCCTATCAGCCCCAGCATTTT; CDR3: CASSLASYQPQHF; J: TRBJ1-5; size: many; V: TRBV7-8; D: -
DNA: TGTGCCAGCAGTGAACGGCACAGACAAGAGACCCAGTACTTC; CDR3: CASSERHRQETQYF; J: TRBJ2-5; size: -; V: TRBV2; D: -
DNA: TGTGCCAGCTCACCATTTGACGGTAGCTGGGATGAGCAGTTCTTC; CDR3: CASSPFDGSWDEQFF; J: TRBJ2-1; size: few; V: TRBV18; D: -
DNA: TGTGCCAGCACGCTAGGACAGGGGGAGCACGAGCAGTACTTC; CDR3: CASTLGQGEHEQYF; J: TRBJ2-7; size: -; V: TRBV7-9; D: TRBD1
DNA: TGTGCCAGCAGCCAAGGGACAGGATCCCTCTATGGCTACACCTTC; CDR3: CASSQGTGSLYGYTF; J: TRBJ1-2; size: -; V: TRBV14; D: TRBD1
DNA: TGTGCCAGCAGCTTAGTCTCTTATGGGGAGGCAAACACCGGGGAGCTGTTTTTT; CDR3: CASSLVSYGEANTGELFF; J: TRBJ2-2; size: -; V: TRBV7-9; D: -
DNA: TGTGCCAGCAGCCCCCTCACGGGGCAGGGCTTCGGTTCACCCCTCCACTTT; CDR3: CASSPLTGQGFGSPLHF; J: TRBJ1-6; size: -; V: TRBV11-1; D: -
DNA: TGCGCCAGCAGCACCTCCGGGACTAGCGACACCGGGGAGCTGTTTTTT; CDR3: CASSTSGTSDTGELFF; J: TRBJ2-2; size: few; V: TRBV5-1; D: TRBD2
DNA: TGTGCCAGCAGTTTATGGGGCCCCAGCGGGGGGGCAGATACGCAGTATTTT; CDR3: CASSLWGPSGGADTQYF; J: TRBJ2-3; size: -; V: TRBV12-3/TRBV12-4; D: TRBD2
DNA: TGTGCCAGCAGCTCCCTTGGACGGGTCTACGAGCAGTACTTC; CDR3: CASSSLGRVYEQYF; J: TRBJ2-7; size: -; V: TRBV7-9; D: -
DNA: TGTGCCAGCAGTCACCCGCCCAAACCTACAGGATTTACTGAAGCTTTCTTT; CDR3: CASSHPPKPTGFTEAFF; J: TRBJ1-1; size: few; V: TRBV6-7; D: -
DNA: TGTGCCAGCAGTACGCAACGGGAGGAGACCCAGTACTTC; CDR3: CASSTQREETQYF; J: TRBJ2-5; size: -; V: TRBV2; D: -
DNA: TGCAGTGCTAGTATGGGCCCCTACGAGCAGTACTTC; CDR3: CSASMGPYEQYF; J: TRBJ2-7; size: few; V: TRBV20-1; D: -
DNA: TGTGCCAGCAGCCAACTCTACGAGCAGTACTTC; CDR3: CASSQLYEQYF; J: TRBJ2-7; size: many; V: TRBV3-1; D: -
DNA: TGTGCCAGCAGCGGCCCGGGGGATGAGCAGTTCTTC; CDR3: CASSGPGDEQFF; J: TRBJ2-1; size: -; V: TRBV11-2; D: -
DNA: TGTGCCAGCAGGGCTGGATGGACTGAAGCTTTCTTT; CDR3: CASRAGWTEAFF; J: TRBJ1-1; size: -; V: TRBV12-3/TRBV12-4; D: -
DNA: TGTGCCAGCAGCTCCGGGTTCCTAGTGCTGGAGACCCAGTACTTC; CDR3: CASSSGFLVLETQYF; J: TRBJ2-5; size: -; V: TRBV5-8; D: -
DNA: TGTGCCAGCACTCTCCGGCTAGACGGCGAGCAGTACTTC; CDR3: CASTLRLDGEQYF; J: TRBJ2-7; size: -; V: TRBV14; D: -
DNA: TGCAGTGCCCAGACAGGGCCCGGTAGCACAGATACGCAGTATTTT; CDR3: CSAQTGPGSTDTQYF; J: TRBJ2-3; size: few; V: TRBV20-1; D: TRBD1
DNA: TGTGCCATCAGTCCCCCCCGGCTAGCGGGAGATCCCGGGGAGCTGTTTTTT; CDR3: CAISPPRLAGDPGELFF; J: TRBJ2-2; size: few; V: TRBV10-3; D: TRBD2
DNA: TGCAGCGTTGATAGTAGGGAGTCTGGGGCCAACGTCCTGACTTTC; CDR3: CSVDSRESGANVLTF; J: TRBJ2-6; size: few; V: TRBV29-1; D: -
DNA: TGTGCCAGCAGCCCAGACAGGGCCCCTAGCAATCAGCCCCAGCATTTT; CDR3: CASSPDRAPSNQPQHF; J: TRBJ1-5; size: -; V: TRBV12-3/TRBV12-4; D: TRBD1
DNA: TGTGCCAGCACGTCGTGGAGCTCCTACGAGCAGTACTTC; CDR3: CASTSWSSYEQYF; J: TRBJ2-7; size: few; V: TRBV28; D: -
DNA: TGTGCCAGCAGCAGCCCACGAAGGAGCACCGTTGGGCATGAGCAGTTCTTC; CDR3: CASSSPRRSTVGHEQFF; J: TRBJ2-1; size: few; V: TRBV6-1; D: -
DNA: TGCGCCAGCAGCCAAGTGCCCCTAGAGACCCAGTACTTC; CDR3: CASSQVPLETQYF; J: TRBJ2-5; size: -; V: TRBV4-1; D: -
DNA: TGCAGTGCTAGATCCACGACTAGCGGGAAAAACTACGAGCAGTACTTC; CDR3: CSARSTTSGKNYEQYF; J: TRBJ2-7; size: few; V: TRBV20-1; D: TRBD2
DNA: TGCGCCAGCAGCTTGGAGGGGGGGCTGAGGGACACTGAAGCTTTCTTT; CDR3: CASSLEGGLRDTEAFF; J: TRBJ1-1; size: few; V: TRBV5-1; D: -
DNA: TGTGCCAGCAGCCAAGCGCCTAGCGAGCACGAGCAGTACTTC; CDR3: CASSQAPSEHEQYF; J: TRBJ2-7; size: many; V: TRBV3-1; D: -